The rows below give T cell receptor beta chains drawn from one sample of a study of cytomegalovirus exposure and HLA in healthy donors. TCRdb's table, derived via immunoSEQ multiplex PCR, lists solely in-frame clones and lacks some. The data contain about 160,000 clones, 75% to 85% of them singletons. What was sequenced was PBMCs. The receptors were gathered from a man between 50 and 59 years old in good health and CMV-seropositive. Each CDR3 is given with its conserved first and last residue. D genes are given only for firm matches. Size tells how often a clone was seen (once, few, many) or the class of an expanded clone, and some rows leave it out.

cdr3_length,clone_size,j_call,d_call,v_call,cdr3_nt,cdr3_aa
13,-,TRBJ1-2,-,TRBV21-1,TGTGCCAGCAGCAAGGGCGGGTCTGTCGGCTACACCTTC,CASSKGGSVGYTF
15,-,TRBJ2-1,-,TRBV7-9,TGTGCCAGCAGCCCGTTGGGGGGGGGCTTCGATGAGCAGTTCTTC,CASSPLGGGFDEQFF
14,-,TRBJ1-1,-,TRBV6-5,TGTGCCAGCATTACACAAGGGGGGGTCGCAGAAGCTTTCTTT,CASITQGGVAEAFF
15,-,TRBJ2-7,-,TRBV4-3,TGCGCCAGCTCTATTCAGGCTTTAGAGGGTTACGAGCAGTACTTC,CASSIQALEGYEQYF
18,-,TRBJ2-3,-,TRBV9,TGTGCCAGCAGCGCTTCGTTCCCCCTGGTTACTGGCACAGATACGCAGTATTTT,CASSASFPLVTGTDTQYF
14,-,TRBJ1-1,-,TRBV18,TGTGCCAGCTCACCACCGCTCGGGGGAACTGAAGCTTTCTTT,CASSPPLGGTEAFF
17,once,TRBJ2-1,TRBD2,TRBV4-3,TGCGCCAGCAGTCCGAGCGGGGGGCGACCTGCTGACAATGAGCAGTTCTTC,CASSPSGGRPADNEQFF
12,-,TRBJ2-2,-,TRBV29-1,TGCAGCGTTGGTCAGGGACACGGGGAGCTGTTTTTT,CSVGQGHGELFF
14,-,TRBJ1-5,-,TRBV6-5,TGTGCCAGCAGTGGGCAGGGCGGCAATCAGCCCCAGCATTTT,CASSGQGGNQPQHF
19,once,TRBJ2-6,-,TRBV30,TGTGCCTGGAGGGGAAGGGGAGGCAGACTCTACTCTGGGGCCAACGTCCTGACTTTC,CAWRGRGGRLYSGANVLTF
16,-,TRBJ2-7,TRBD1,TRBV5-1,TGCGCCAGCAGCTCGACAGGGGGTTTGAGCTCCTACGAGCAGTACTTC,CASSSTGGLSSYEQYF
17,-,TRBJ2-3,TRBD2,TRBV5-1,TGCGCCACCAAGCGGTCTAGCGGGGCCTTAGTCACAGATACGCAGTATTTT,CATKRSSGALVTDTQYF
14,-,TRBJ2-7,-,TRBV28,TGTGCCAGCAGTCTCTGGACAGCAGCCTACGAGCAGTACTTC,CASSLWTAAYEQYF
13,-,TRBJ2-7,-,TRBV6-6,TGTGCCAGCAGTTCTGGGGGGATCTACGAGCAGTACTTC,CASSSGGIYEQYF
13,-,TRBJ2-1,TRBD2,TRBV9,TGTGCCAGCAGCGTGGGGACTAGCGGGGAGCAGTTCTTC,CASSVGTSGEQFF
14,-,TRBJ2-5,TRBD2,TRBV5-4,TGTGCCACCGGGAGCGGGAGGGCGCGGGAGACCCAGTACTTC,CATGSGRARETQYF
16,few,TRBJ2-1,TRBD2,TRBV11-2,TGTGCCAGCAGCTTAGGGGGACTAGCGGGGCGGGATGAGCAGTTCTTC,CASSLGGLAGRDEQFF
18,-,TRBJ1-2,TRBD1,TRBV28,TGTGCCAGCAGACGCCCGCTGGGACAGAAGGCGACTAACTATGGCTACACCTTC,CASRRPLGQKATNYGYTF
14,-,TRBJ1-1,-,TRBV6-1,TGTGCCAGTAAAGAGCTGGTGATGAACACTGAAGCTTTCTTT,CASKELVMNTEAFF
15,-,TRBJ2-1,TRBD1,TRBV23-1,TGCGCCAGCAGTCAGGACAGGCCATCAAGGAATGAGCAGTTCTTC,CASSQDRPSRNEQFF
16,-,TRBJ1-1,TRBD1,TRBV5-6,TGTGCCAGCAGCCCCCAGGGGGGATTGACCTACACTGAAGCTTTCTTT,CASSPQGGLTYTEAFF
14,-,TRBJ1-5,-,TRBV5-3,TGTGCCAGAAGCTTGGGGCAGGGAGGCCAGCCCCAGCATTTT,CARSLGQGGQPQHF
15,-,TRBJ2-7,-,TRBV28,TGTGCCAGCAGTTCACAGGGTGGGTCCGGCGACGAGCAGTACTTC,CASSSQGGSGDEQYF
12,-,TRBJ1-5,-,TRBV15,TGTGCCACCAGTAGGAGAGATCAGCCCCAGCATTTT,CATSRRDQPQHF
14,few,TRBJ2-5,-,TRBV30,TGTGCCTGGAGTTCGGACACCGGACCCGGGACCCAGTACTTC,CAWSSDTGPGTQYF
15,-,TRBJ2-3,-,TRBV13,TGTGCCAGCAGCTTAGGAGCGGCGGGCCGAGATACGCAGTATTTT,CASSLGAAGRDTQYF
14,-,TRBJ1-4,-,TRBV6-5,TGTGCCAGCAGTTACTATGGGCAGAATGAAAAACTGTTTTTT,CASSYYGQNEKLFF
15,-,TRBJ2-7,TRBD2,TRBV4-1,TGCGCCAGCAGCCAGACTAGCGGGAGTACGTACGAGCAGTACTTC,CASSQTSGSTYEQYF
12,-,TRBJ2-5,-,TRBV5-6,TGTGCCAGCAGCTTGCGGGTTGAGACCCAGTACTTC,CASSLRVETQYF
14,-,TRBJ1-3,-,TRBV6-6,TGTGCCAGCAGTAATTCAAGGGGGGGAAACACCATATATTTT,CASSNSRGGNTIYF
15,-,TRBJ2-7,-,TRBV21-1,TGTGCCAGCAGCAAAGACAGGGCCTTCTCCTACGAGCAGTACTTC,CASSKDRAFSYEQYF
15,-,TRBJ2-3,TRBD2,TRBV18,TGTGCCAGCTCGCGGACTAGCGGGAGCACAGATACGCAGTATTTT,CASSRTSGSTDTQYF
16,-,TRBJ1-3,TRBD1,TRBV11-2,TGTGCCAGCAGCCCCTTTGGACAGGGCTCTGGAAACACCATATATTTT,CASSPFGQGSGNTIYF
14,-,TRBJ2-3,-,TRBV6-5,TGTGCCAGCAGTCGGACAGTGAGCACAGATACGCAGTATTTT,CASSRTVSTDTQYF
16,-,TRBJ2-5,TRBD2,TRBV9,TGTGCCAGCAGCGTAGGAGTTAGCGGGAGTCTTGAGACCCAGTACTTC,CASSVGVSGSLETQYF
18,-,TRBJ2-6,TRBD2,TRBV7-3,TGTGCCAGCAGCCAAGAGCTAGCGGTTAACTCTGGGGCCAACGTCCTGACTTTC,CASSQELAVNSGANVLTF
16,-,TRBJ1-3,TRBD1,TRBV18,TGTGCCAGCTCACCGCAGGGACAGGGGGCTGGAAACACCATATATTTT,CASSPQGQGAGNTIYF
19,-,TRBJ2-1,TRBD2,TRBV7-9,TGTGCCAGCAGCCCTCGACTAGCGGGGGTTCACCGCGGTGACAATGAGCAGTTCTTC,CASSPRLAGVHRGDNEQFF
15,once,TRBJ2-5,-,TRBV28,TGTGCCAGCAGTAAGACCGGCGGCTACCAAGAGACCCAGTACTTC,CASSKTGGYQETQYF
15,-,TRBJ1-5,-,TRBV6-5,TGTGCCAGCAGACGAGGGGGGGGCGGCAATCAGCCCCAGCATTTT,CASRRGGGGNQPQHF
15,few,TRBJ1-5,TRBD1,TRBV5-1,TGCGCCAGCAGCCAGGGGACAGGAGAAAATCAGCCCCAGCATTTT,CASSQGTGENQPQHF
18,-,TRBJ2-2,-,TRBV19,TGTGCCAGTAGTATCGCCCACTCTAGCGTACGGGACACCGGGGAGCTGTTTTTT,CASSIAHSSVRDTGELFF
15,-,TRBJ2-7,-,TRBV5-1,TGCGCCAGCAGCTTGGGTTTAACAGAGTCCTACGAGCAGTACTTC,CASSLGLTESYEQYF
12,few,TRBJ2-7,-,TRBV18,TGTGCCAGCTCAGGTTCGGGAGCCGAGCAGTACTTC,CASSGSGAEQYF
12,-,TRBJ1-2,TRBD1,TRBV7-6,TGTGCCAGCAGCCCGACAGGGCCTGGCTACACCTTC,CASSPTGPGYTF
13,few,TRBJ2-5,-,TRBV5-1,TGCGCCAGCAGCTTAGATACGGGAGAGACCCAGTACTTC,CASSLDTGETQYF
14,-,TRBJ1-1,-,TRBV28,TGTGCCAGCAGTTTAGGCCTCATGAACACTGAAGCTTTCTTT,CASSLGLMNTEAFF
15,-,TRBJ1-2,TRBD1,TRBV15,TGTGCCACCAGCAGGGAGGGACAGGGCGTCTATGGCTACACCTTC,CATSREGQGVYGYTF
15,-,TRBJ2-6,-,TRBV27,TGTGCCAGCAGTACTCGGGACTCTGGGGCCAACGTCCTGACTTTC,CASSTRDSGANVLTF
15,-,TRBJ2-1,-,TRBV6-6,TGTGCCAGCAGTTCGCCCGGGTCCTCCTACAATGAGCAGTTCTTC,CASSSPGSSYNEQFF
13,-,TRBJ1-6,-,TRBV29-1,TGCAGCGTTGCCTTCTCCTATAATTCACCCCTCCACTTT,CSVAFSYNSPLHF
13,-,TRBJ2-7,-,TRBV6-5,TGTGCCAGCAGCCTGGGACTGCCTGGCGAGCAGTACTTC,CASSLGLPGEQYF
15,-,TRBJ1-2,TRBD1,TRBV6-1,TGTGCCAGCAGGGATAGGCGGGACAGGTATTTTGGCTACACCTTC,CASRDRRDRYFGYTF
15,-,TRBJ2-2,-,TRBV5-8,TGTGCCAGCAGCCCAGGACACTCGAACACCGGGGAGCTGTTTTTT,CASSPGHSNTGELFF
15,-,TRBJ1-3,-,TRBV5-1,TGCGCCAGCAGCTTGGCGGGGGGTTTGGGAAACACCATATATTTT,CASSLAGGLGNTIYF
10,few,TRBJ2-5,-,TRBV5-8,TGTGCCAGCAGCTTGGGGGCCAAGTACTTC,CASSLGAKYF
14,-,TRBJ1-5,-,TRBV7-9,TGTGCCAGCAGCTCCGTCAGGGTGAATCAGCCCCAGCATTTT,CASSSVRVNQPQHF
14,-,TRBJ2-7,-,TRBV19,TGTGCCAGTAGTGCACAGGAGAGCTCCTACGAGCAGTACTTC,CASSAQESSYEQYF
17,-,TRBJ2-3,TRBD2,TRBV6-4,TGTGCCAGCAGTGACTCACCAGGCGGGAGTAGCACAGATACGCAGTATTTT,CASSDSPGGSSTDTQYF
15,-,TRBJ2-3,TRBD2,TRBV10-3,TGTGCCATCAGCGGACTAGCGGGGGACACAGATACGCAGTATTTT,CAISGLAGDTDTQYF